One and the same sample provided the 21 T cell receptor beta chains below, sequenced in a study of blood T cell repertoires in COVID-19. Clones were read by immunoSEQ multiplex PCR, and TCRdb kept only the in-frame ones, dropping some. The profile shows 150,000 to 200,000 clones, roughly 79% of them singletons. The sample consisted of peripheral blood. The receptors were sampled from a woman at least 80 years old with acute or convalescent COVID-19.

This sequence joins TRBV5-6 and TRBJ1-6; perhaps TRBD1 as D (6 bases). The CDR3 covers 17 residues. Germline CDR1 is SGHDT and CDR2 is YYEEEE. The germline V and J ends were trimmed by 1 base and 0 bases, with 11 bases remaining between them. CDR3 bases: TGTGCCAGCAGCTTGTGGGGGCCCCGCTCCTATAATTCACCCCTCCACTTT. Its protein product is CASSLWGPRSYNSPLHF.

Remarks on this clone: At one of its ends the junction is not consistent with the germline gene, which may arise from a read error. The CDR3 spells CASSLGGQASYNEQFF. The CDR3 DNA sequence: TGTGCCAGCAGTTTGGGGGGACAGGCGTCTTACAATGAGCAGTTCTTC. V is TRBV5-4 and J is TRBJ2-1; 8 bases are a match to TRBD1. Germline values: CDR1 SGHNT, CDR2 YYREEE (reference sequence). The CDR3 has 16 amino acids.

The chain employs TRBV9 and TRBJ1-2, with 9 bases lining up with TRBD1. This CDR3 contains 15 residues. Germline V lookup: CDR1 SGDLS, CDR2 YYNGEE. J lost 8 bases, V lost 4 bases, and 12 bases had no gene match. CDR3 sequence reads: CASSLGGQGTEGYTF. The CDR3 nucleotides are TGTGCCAGCAGCCTAGGGGGACAGGGTACGGAGGGCTACACCTTC.

The V and J genes are TRBV12-3 or TRBV12-4 and TRBJ1-2, with D maybe TRBD1 (5 bases). V was pared by 3 bases and J by 8 bases, with 13 bases between. CDR3 length: 13 residues. In DNA, the CDR3 is TGTGCCAGCAGTTTTGGACACCAGAGGGGCTACACCTTC. Protein: CASSFGHQRGYTF.

The chain employs TRBV5-1 and TRBJ1-1; D is perhaps TRBD1 (5 bases). The germline gives CDR1 SGHRS, CDR2 YFSETQ. The germline V and J ends were trimmed by 5 bases and 3 bases, with 14 bases remaining between them. CDR3 length: 14 residues. CDR3 nucleotide sequence: TGCGCCAGCAGTCGGATAGGGGAGGACACTGAAGCTTTCTTT. Amino acids: CASSRIGEDTEAFF.

The chain carries TRBV19 and TRBJ1-2, with 7 bases aligning to TRBD1. With V trimmed by 5 bases and J by 2 bases, 2 bases remained unmatched. Germline-derived CDR1 and CDR2 are LNHDA and SQIVND (reference sequence). There are 13 residues in the CDR3. Written as DNA, the CDR3 is TGTGCCAGTAGTGACAGGGCCAACTATGGCTACACCTTC. Protein product: CASSDRANYGYTF.

The chain couples TRBV2 to TRBJ1-6, with TRBD1 matching 9 bases. Germline CDR1 SNHLY, CDR2 FYNNEI. The CDR3 has 14 amino acids. Trimming took 2 bases from V and 9 from J; bases not matched to a gene: 2. The CDR3 DNA reads TGTGCCAGCAGTGAAACAGGGGGCGGTTCACCCCTCCACTTT. It encodes CASSETGGGSPLHF.

The rearrangement uses TRBV6-1 and TRBJ2-7; D is uncertain. V was pared by 2 bases and J by 2 bases, with 7 bases between. CDR3 length: 13 amino acids. CDR1 is MNHNS and CDR2 is SASEGT in the germline V gene. The CDR3 sequence: CASSELRAYEQYF. CDR3 bases: TGTGCCAGCAGTGAACTCCGTGCCTACGAGCAGTACTTC.

CDR3 bases: TGTGCCAGCAGCCCGACTAGCGGGAGGCGCACAGATACGCAGTATTTT. Protein sequence: CASSPTSGRRTDTQYF. V is TRBV2 and J is TRBJ2-3, with 13 bases lining up with TRBD2. Germline V gene data show CDR1 as SNHLY and CDR2 as FYNNEI. CDR3 length: 16 amino acids. V trimming: 6 bases; J trimming: 1 base; junction bases outside the gene matches: 4.

The V gene is TRBV28, the J gene TRBJ1-1, with a weak D call TRBD1 (6 bases). The CDR3 runs to 14 residues. CDR1 and CDR2 (germline): MDHEN, SYDVKM. Trimming cost V 2 bases and J 6 bases, with 13 bases left between them. The CDR3 nucleotides read TGTGCCAGCAGTTTAGCGACAGGTTTTCCTGAAGCTTTCTTT. Its translation: CASSLATGFPEAFF.

The chain recombines TRBV19 with TRBJ2-7; TRBD2 matches 14 bases. CDR1 and CDR2 from the germline V gene are LNHDA and SQIVND (reference sequence). With V trimmed by 6 bases and J by 6 bases, 4 bases remained unmatched. The CDR3 has 14 amino acids. DNA for the CDR3: TGTGCCAGTAGGGGACTAGCGGGAGTTCGCGAGCAGTACTTC. Amino acid sequence: CASRGLAGVREQYF. Full variable domain (rest looked up from reference TRBV19 and TRBJ2-7): DGGITQSPKYLFRKEGQNVTLSCEQNLNHDAMYWYRQDPGQGLRLIYYSQIVNDFQKGDIAEGYSVSREKKESFPLTVTSAQKNPTAFYLCASRGLAGVREQYFGPGTRLTVT.

The J gene is TRBJ2-1, the V gene TRBV2; 8 bases fit TRBD1. CDR3 length: 15 residues. In germline, CDR1 is SNHLY, CDR2 FYNNEI. Unmatched junction bases numbered 11, after V lost 5 bases and J lost 8 bases. CDR3 residues: CASSFQGAWEYEQFF. The CDR3 DNA reads TGTGCCAGCAGTTTTCAGGGGGCTTGGGAGTATGAGCAGTTCTTC.

As concerns this clone: Other DNA sequences from this sample encode an identical CDR3 as well. The chain has TRBV5-6 and TRBJ1-1; no clear D gene. In germline, CDR1 is SGHDT, CDR2 YYEEEE. The V end lost 0 bases, the J end lost 5 bases, and 11 bases lay between the germline ends. The CDR3 extends over 14 amino acids. The CDR3 coding sequence is TGTGCCAGCAGCTTGGTACCTACCGGGACTGAAGCTTTCTTT. This translates into CASSLVPTGTEAFF.

As concerns this clone: The germline gene is not matched at one end of the junction; a read error may be the cause. This rearrangement joins TRBV11-2 to TRBJ1-3; D is unresolved. Germline CDR1 reads SGHAT; CDR2 reads FQNNGV. The CDR3 sequence is 14 residues long. CDR3 nucleotide sequence: TGTGCCAGCCGATCGTACGCGGCTTGGAAAAGGATGCATTTT. Its protein product is CASRSYAAWKRMHF.

This clone was detected a few times. This chain joins TRBV19 and TRBJ2-1, with D possibly matching TRBD2 (5 bases). This CDR3 spans 14 amino acids. CDR1 is LNHDA and CDR2 is SQIVND in the germline V gene (reference sequence). V was trimmed by 7 bases and J by 7 bases, leaving 17 bases between them. The CDR3 bases are TGTGCCAGTAAAGTAAGCGGAACCCCTAATGAGCAGTTCTTC. Translation: CASKVSGTPNEQFF.

V gene TRBV5-6 combines with J gene TRBJ2-7; 9 positions agree with TRBD1. V trimming: 0 bases; J trimming: 1 base; junction bases outside the gene matches: 5. Germline loops: CDR1 SGHDT, CDR2 YYEEEE. This CDR3 is built from 16 residues. DNA for the CDR3: TGTGCCAGCAGCTTGGGGTCGACAGGGGGTTCCTACGAGCAGTACTTC. Its translation is CASSLGSTGGSYEQYF. Drawing the rest from reference TRBV5-6 and TRBJ2-7, the complete variable domain is DAGVTQSPTHLIKTRGQQVTLRCSPKSGHDTVSWYQQALGQGPQFIFQYYEEEERQRGNFPDRFSGHQFPNYSSELNVNALLLGDSALYLCASSLGSTGGSYEQYFGPGTRLTVT.

V usage is TRBV29-1 and J usage is TRBJ1-4; 9 positions agree with TRBD1. This CDR3 comprises 14 residues. V was pared by 6 bases and J by 3 bases, with 5 bases of the junction left unmatched. The V gene's germline CDR1 is SQVTM and CDR2 ANQGSEA. DNA for the CDR3: TGCAGCGTCGAGACAGGGGGTCCTAATGAAAAACTGTTTTTT. This sequence encodes CSVETGGPNEKLFF.

The chain uses TRBV11-3 and TRBJ2-3, with D tentatively TRBD2 (6 bases). Trimming removed 4 bases from V and 0 bases from J, with 8 bases in between. Germline V gene data show CDR1 as SGHNT and CDR2 as YENEEA. CDR3 size: 14 residues. As DNA, the CDR3 is TGTGCCAGCAGCTCTAGCGTTAGCACAGATACGCAGTATTTT. It specifies CASSSSVSTDTQYF.

V gene TRBV25-1 combines with J gene TRBJ1-3; D ambiguous. The CDR3 sequence is 13 residues long. Trimming removed 2 bases from V and 9 bases from J, with 11 bases in between. Germline CDR1 and CDR2: MGHDK and SYGVNS. CDR3 sequence (DNA): TGTGCCAGCAGTGAAGGCTTTTCGCCCACCATATATTTT. Translating gives CASSEGFSPTIYF.

This chain links TRBV14 with TRBJ2-7; 7 nucleotides line up with TRBD1. This CDR3 is 15 amino acids long. With V trimmed by 5 bases and J by 7 bases, 14 bases remained unmatched. CDR1 is SGHDN and CDR2 is FVKESK in the germline V gene. The CDR3, as DNA: TGTGCCAGCAGCTTCATAGGGGGCGCGAACATAGAGCAGTACTTC. Its protein product is CASSFIGGANIEQYF.

This clone was seen a single time. The V gene is TRBV6-6, the J gene TRBJ1-1; unclear D gene. The CDR3 is made up of 14 amino acids. Germline V gene data show CDR1 as MNHNY and CDR2 as SVGAGI (reference sequence). The germline V and J ends were trimmed by 2 bases and 5 bases, with 12 bases remaining between them. The CDR3 bases are TGTGCCAGCAGTTACAACGCCGAGGGAACTGAAGCTTTCTTT. This encodes CASSYNAEGTEAFF.